The sequence of this TCR beta chain was determined in a study of CD8+ T cells in alopecia areata. Whole-study findings and limits: Patients displayed less clarity in TCR sharing than mice, a finding possibly related to HLA.

cDNA reverse transcribed from extracted RNA served as the sequencing template. Some clones are missing from TCRdb's copy, which holds only in-frame ones; the method was immunoSEQ multiplex PCR. The repertoire holds more than 150,000 clones, with 50% to 60% as singletons. As regards this clone: What it binds is not known.

The CDR3 is made up of 15 amino acids. Per the germline V gene, CDR1 is MDHEN and CDR2 is SYDVKM. Between the trimmed V and J ends, which lost 2 bases and 10 bases, there was a span of 15 bases. Collected material from alopecia areata patients comprised lesional scalp punch biopsies and peripheral blood. This specimen consisted of CD4+ T cells sorted from blood, obtained at week 0. The V call is TRBV28, the J call TRBJ1-6; TRBD1 might be the D (5 bases). The source of this sequence is a human donor with alopecia areata. The CDR3 region is CASSLRQGAGSPLHF. CDR3 DNA sequence: TGTGCCAGCAGTTTACGTCAGGGCGCAGGATCACCCCTCCACTTT.